Listed below are T cell receptor beta chains from one sample, sequenced in a study of blood T cell repertoires in COVID-19. Measured with immunoSEQ multiplex PCR; TCRdb has only the in-frame clones, and not every one. The sample has roughly 65,000 clones, just under 80% seen once. Sequences were obtained from peripheral blood. The receptors here all came from a human donor in a cohort sampled during active COVID-19. CDR3s include the opening cysteine and the closing phenylalanine or tryptophan. Fields, in order: clone size, J gene, V gene, D gene, CDR3 DNA, CDR3 protein. The D gene is left open where the match is weak. Not all rows give a size; the values are once, few, many and, for expanded clones, a class.

few	TRBJ2-1	TRBV28	TRBD2	TGTGCCAGCACCCCTTCTGGAAGCGGGAGTATTGAGCAGTTCTTC	CASTPSGSGSIEQFF
NA	TRBJ2-3	TRBV3-1/TRBV3-2	NA	TGTGCCAGCAGCCAAGATTGGGCCACAGATACGCAGTATTTT	CASSQDWATDTQYF
NA	TRBJ1-4	TRBV10-3	NA	TGTGCCATCAGTGGGACTGGCGGGGGTACTAATGAAAAACTGTTTTTT	CAISGTGGGTNEKLFF
many	TRBJ1-5	TRBV7-8	NA	TGTGCCAGCAGTTTAGCCTTCGGTAGCACCCAGCCCCAGCATTTT	CASSLAFGSTQPQHF
NA	TRBJ1-1	TRBV2	NA	TGTGCCAGCAGTGAGGCCCTAGCGAACACTGAAGCTTTCTTT	CASSEALANTEAFF
NA	TRBJ1-5	TRBV7-9	NA	TGTGCCAGCAGCTCATCAGGGGTGAGCAATCAGCCCCAGCATTTT	CASSSSGVSNQPQHF
once	TRBJ2-3	TRBV5-4	TRBD1	TGTGCCAGCAGCCCCAGCGACCGACAGGGCGCAGATACGCAGTATTTT	CASSPSDRQGADTQYF
few	TRBJ1-5	TRBV30	NA	TGTGCCTGGAGTAGTCAGGGAGGAGGGCCCCAGCATTTT	CAWSSQGGGPQHF
NA	TRBJ1-1	TRBV5-1	TRBD1	TGCGCCAGCACCGGGACAGGCGGGAACACTGAAGCTTTCTTT	CASTGTGGNTEAFF
few	TRBJ1-5	TRBV6-5	TRBD1	TGTGCCAGCAGTCTCGGACAGGGGCATCAGCCCCAGCATTTT	CASSLGQGHQPQHF
NA	TRBJ1-2	TRBV9	NA	TGTGCCAGCAGCGGGTTGAGGGCTGGCTACACCTTC	CASSGLRAGYTF
once	TRBJ1-2	TRBV10-2	TRBD1	TGCGCCAGCACCTCGGACAGGGATGGCTACACCTTC	CASTSDRDGYTF
NA	TRBJ2-1	TRBV18	TRBD1	TGTGCCAGCTCACCGGCCAGGGGGTCGGACAATGAGCAGTTCTTC	CASSPARGSDNEQFF
NA	TRBJ2-5	TRBV5-4	TRBD1	TGTGCCAGCAGCTTGGATCCCCCGACAGGGGGCTGGAAGACCCAGTACTTC	CASSLDPPTGGWKTQYF
NA	TRBJ2-3	TRBV28	NA	TGTGCCAGCAGAACTTTTCAGGGACTCACAGATACGCAGTATTTT	CASRTFQGLTDTQYF
NA	TRBJ1-2	TRBV27	TRBD1	TGTGCCAGCAGTTCCACAGGGGGTGGCTACACCTTC	CASSSTGGGYTF
NA	TRBJ2-5	TRBV7-9	NA	TGTGCCAGCAGCCCTAGACTAGGTGGAGAGACCCAGTACTTC	CASSPRLGGETQYF
NA	TRBJ2-7	TRBV5-5	TRBD1	TGTGCCAGCAGCCCCGGACAGGGGCTCTACGAGCAGTACTTC	CASSPGQGLYEQYF
NA	TRBJ2-6	TRBV27	NA	TGTGCCAGCAGCTGGGCAGGGCCCGGTCGAGGGGCCAACGTCCTGACTTTC	CASSWAGPGRGANVLTF
NA	TRBJ2-5	TRBV2	TRBD1	TGTGCCAGCAGTTCCCAGGGACAGGGGGGAGAGACCCAGTACTTC	CASSSQGQGGETQYF
NA	TRBJ2-7	TRBV5-1	TRBD1	TGCGCCAGCAGAAACACAGGGGCCCAGGAGCAGTACTTC	CASRNTGAQEQYF
NA	TRBJ2-1	TRBV18	TRBD2	TGTGCCAGCTCACGCGGACTAGGGACGGGGAATGAGCAGTTCTTC	CASSRGLGTGNEQFF
NA	TRBJ1-5	TRBV6-5	TRBD1	TGTGCCAGCAGTACGACAGGGGCCGACAATCAGCCCCAGCATTTT	CASSTTGADNQPQHF
NA	TRBJ1-2	TRBV3-1/TRBV3-2	NA	TGTGCCAGCAGCCTCCCCCTAAAGCGGGGCTACACCTTC	CASSLPLKRGYTF
few	TRBJ2-1	TRBV5-1	TRBD1	TGCGCCAGCAGCCCCGGACAGGGATTCTCCTACAATGAGCAGTTCTTC	CASSPGQGFSYNEQFF
NA	TRBJ2-5	TRBV28	NA	TGTGCCAGCAGTCCTTCGGGGAGCCAAGAGACCCAGTACTTC	CASSPSGSQETQYF
NA	TRBJ1-1	TRBV6-5	NA	TGTGCCAGCAGTTACTCCGGGGAGGGGAACACTGAAGCTTTCTTT	CASSYSGEGNTEAFF
once	TRBJ2-5	TRBV5-4	TRBD1	TGTGCCAGCAGCCTCGCAGGGGGAGAGACCCAGTACTTC	CASSLAGGETQYF
NA	TRBJ2-1	TRBV20-1	NA	TGCAGTGCTACTTTCCACAATGAGCAGTTCTTC	CSATFHNEQFF
NA	TRBJ2-7	TRBV19	TRBD2	TGTGCCAGTAGTACCTCAGGACTAGCGGGGGGCCGGGTCGACTTC	CASSTSGLAGGRVDF
NA	TRBJ2-3	TRBV29-1	NA	TGCAGCGTTGGGAGGGGATTCACAGATACGCAGTATTTT	CSVGRGFTDTQYF
once	TRBJ2-7	TRBV12-3/TRBV12-4	NA	TGTGCCAGCAGTCGGGTAGCGTCGGAGCAGTACTTC	CASSRVASEQYF
NA	TRBJ1-5	TRBV6-2/TRBV6-3	TRBD1	TGTGCCAGCAGCCGTAGAGGACAGGGCAATCAGCCCCAGCATTTT	CASSRRGQGNQPQHF
NA	TRBJ1-1	TRBV6-5	NA	TGTGCCAGCAGTTCCAGGGGAGAGGGCACTGAAGCTTTCTTT	CASSSRGEGTEAFF
NA	TRBJ2-3	TRBV7-2	NA	TGTGCCAGCAGCTCGCCGGGCACAGATACGCAGTATTTT	CASSSPGTDTQYF
NA	TRBJ1-2	TRBV2	NA	TGTGCCAGCAGTGAGCAGGGCCCAAACTATGGCTACACCTTC	CASSEQGPNYGYTF
NA	TRBJ2-3	TRBV27	NA	TGTGCCAGCAGTCGTGGCCCTCACAGTCTGACAGATACGCAGTATTTT	CASSRGPHSLTDTQYF
NA	TRBJ1-1	TRBV7-9	TRBD1	TGTGCCAGCAGTTCACAGGGGGGGTCAACTGAAGCTTTCTTT	CASSSQGGSTEAFF
NA	TRBJ2-2	TRBV5-1	TRBD1	TGCGCCAGCAGCCGAGGGGGGACAGGGGTTCTAATCGGGGAGCTGTTTTTT	CASSRGGTGVLIGELFF
NA	TRBJ1-6	TRBV19	NA	TGTGCCAGTAGTATGTACGGGGATGGGAATAATTCACCCCTCCACTTT	CASSMYGDGNNSPLHF
NA	TRBJ2-3	TRBV18	NA	TGTGCCAGCTCATTTGATCACAGGGTTTTAACAGATACGCAGTATTTT	CASSFDHRVLTDTQYF
NA	TRBJ1-3	TRBV6-1	TRBD1	TGTGCCAGCAGTGGACAGGGGGCCCCTAGTCTTGGAAACACCATATATTTT	CASSGQGAPSLGNTIYF
few	TRBJ1-4	TRBV2	TRBD1	TGTGCCAGCAGCTTGGACAGGGGGAATGAAAAACTGTTTTTT	CASSLDRGNEKLFF
few	TRBJ2-3	TRBV6-6	NA	TGTGCCAGCAGCCTACCGGGCACAGATACGCAGTATTTT	CASSLPGTDTQYF
NA	TRBJ2-1	TRBV24-1	NA	TGTGCCACCAGTAAGGGGGGGGCCTACAATGAGCAGTTCTTC	CATSKGGAYNEQFF
once	TRBJ2-3	TRBV24-1	TRBD1	TGTGCCACCAGTCGGAGGACAGGAAGCACAGATACGCAGTATTTT	CATSRRTGSTDTQYF
NA	TRBJ1-1	TRBV15	NA	TGTGCCACCAGCAGGGACAAGACAGTCACTGAAGCTTTCTTT	CATSRDKTVTEAFF
NA	TRBJ2-7	TRBV19	TRBD1	TGTGCCAGTAGTATTCTGACGCGGACAGGTGAGCAGTACTTC	CASSILTRTGEQYF
NA	TRBJ1-1	TRBV9	TRBD1	TGTGCCAGCAGCCCAATTCTAAAGACAGGGATGAACACTGAAGCTTTCTTT	CASSPILKTGMNTEAFF
NA	TRBJ2-1	TRBV24-1	NA	TGTGCCACCAGTGACCCCGGTATTACCTACAATGAGCAGTTCTTC	CATSDPGITYNEQFF